Listed here are 8 T cell receptor beta chains from one sample, sequenced in a study of shared clonotypes between healthy human individuals. The naive CD8 population came from CD45RO-negative cells selected for CCR7, without terminally differentiated effector memory CD45RA+ cells. TCRdb keeps only in-frame clones here, not all; method: immunoSEQ multiplex PCR. This table holds about 2 million clones, over 85% found once. The sample comprised naive CD8+ T cells sorted from blood. All receptors come from a man aged 18 to 30 in good health.

The CDR3: CASSPGLAGDSYEQYF. The CDR3, as DNA: TGTGCCAGCAGCCCAGGACTAGCGGGAGACTCCTACGAGCAGTACTTC. The genes are TRBV7-9 and TRBJ2-7, with 13 bases fitting TRBD2. The V and J ends lost 5 bases and 0 bases, in that order; junction bases with no gene match: 4. The length of the CDR3 is 16 residues. In germline, CDR1 is SEHNR, CDR2 FQNEAQ (reference sequence). The complete variable domain, with remaining parts taken from reference TRBV7-9 and TRBJ2-7, reads DTGVSQNPRHKITKRGQNVTFRCDPISEHNRLYWYRQTLGQGPEFLTYFQNEAQLEKSRLLSDRFSAERPKGSFSTLEIQRTEQGDSAMYLCASSPGLAGDSYEQYFGPGTRLTVT.

The chain carries TRBV6-1 and TRBJ2-7; TRBD1 matches 9 bases. This CDR3 region has 16 residues. The V gene end was trimmed by 2 bases and the J gene end by 3 bases; junction bases not matched to a gene: 8. Germline V CDR1 and CDR2: MNHNS, SASEGT. The CDR3 DNA is TGTGCCAGCAGTGAAACTTTGGGACAGGGAAACTACGAGCAGTACTTC. It codes for CASSETLGQGNYEQYF.

The V and J genes are TRBV7-9 and TRBJ1-5, with D unresolved. Trimming left V 3 bases short and J 5 bases short, with 14 bases between. Germline CDR1 is SEHNR and CDR2 is FQNEAQ (reference sequence). The CDR3 runs to 15 residues. In DNA form, the CDR3 reads TGTGCCAGCAGCTTCGGACCTCAAGGCCATCAGCCCCAGCATTTT. The encoded protein is CASSFGPQGHQPQHF.

This chain uses TRBV2 with TRBJ2-7; D is uncertain. This CDR3 is 11 amino acids long. In germline, CDR1 is SNHLY, CDR2 FYNNEI. Trimming removed 4 bases from V and 5 bases from J, with 6 bases in between. The CDR3 bases are TGTGCCAGCAGTGGGGTCGACGAGCAGTACTTC. It translates to CASSGVDEQYF.

The rearrangement uses TRBV7-6 and TRBJ2-7; 9 bases are shared with TRBD1. The CDR3 runs 15 residues. With V trimmed by 5 bases and J by 6 bases, 11 bases remained unmatched. From germline, CDR1 is SGHVS and CDR2 FNYEAQ. In nucleotides, the CDR3 is TGTGCCAGCAGCCCAGAGTGGGGACAGGGATCCGAGCAGTACTTC. Its translation is CASSPEWGQGSEQYF.

The chain employs TRBV13 and TRBJ1-6; 7 nucleotides align to TRBD1. Trimming removed 9 bases from V and 6 bases from J; junction bases left unmatched: 2. CDR3 length equals 12 residues. Germline CDR1 reads PRHDT; CDR2 reads FYEKMQ (reference sequence). CDR3 protein: CASRQGNSPLHF. CDR3 DNA sequence: TGTGCCAGTCGACAGGGTAATTCACCCCTCCACTTT.

This chain connects TRBV13 to TRBJ2-2, with TRBD2 matching over 9 bases. The CDR3 length is 18 residues. After removal of 4 bases from V and 3 bases from J, the junction contained 12 bases not matched to a gene. Per the germline V gene, CDR1 is PRHDT and CDR2 is FYEKMQ (reference sequence). CDR3 DNA: TGTGCCAGCAGCTCTACCACAGGGACTAGCTACGACACCGGGGAGCTGTTTTTT. It specifies CASSSTTGTSYDTGELFF.

The chain employs TRBV27 and TRBJ1-5, with 7 bases matching TRBD1. The germline V gene has CDR1 MNHEY and CDR2 SMNVEV (reference sequence). J lost 2 bases, V lost 2 bases, and 6 bases had no gene match. The CDR3 spans 16 residues. CDR3 bases: TGTGCCAGCAGTTTAACGACAGGGAGTGGCAATCAGCCCCAGCATTTT. Protein: CASSLTTGSGNQPQHF.